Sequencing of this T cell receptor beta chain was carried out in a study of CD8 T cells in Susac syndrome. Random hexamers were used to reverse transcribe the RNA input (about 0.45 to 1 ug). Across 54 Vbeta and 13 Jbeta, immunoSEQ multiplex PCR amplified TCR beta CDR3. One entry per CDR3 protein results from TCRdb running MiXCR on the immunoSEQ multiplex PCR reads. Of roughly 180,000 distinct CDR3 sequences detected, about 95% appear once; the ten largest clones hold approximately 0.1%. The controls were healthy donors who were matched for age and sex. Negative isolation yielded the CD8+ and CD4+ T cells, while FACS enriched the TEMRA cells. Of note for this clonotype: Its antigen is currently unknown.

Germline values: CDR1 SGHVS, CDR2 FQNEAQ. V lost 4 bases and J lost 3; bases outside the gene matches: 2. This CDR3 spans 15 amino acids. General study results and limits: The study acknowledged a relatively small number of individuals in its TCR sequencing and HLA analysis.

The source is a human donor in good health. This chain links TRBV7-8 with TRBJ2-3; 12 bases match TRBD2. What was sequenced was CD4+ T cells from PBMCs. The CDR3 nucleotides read TGTGCCAGCAGCTCTAGCGGGGGGGGAACAGATACGCAGTATTTT. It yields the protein CASSSSGGGTDTQYF. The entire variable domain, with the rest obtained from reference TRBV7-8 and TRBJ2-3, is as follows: GAGVSQSPRYKVAKRGQDVALRCDPISGHVSLFWYQQALGQGPEFLTYFQNEAQLDKSGLPSDRFFAERPEGSVSTLKIQRTQQEDSAVYLCASSSSGGGTDTQYFGPGTRLTVL.